This TCR beta chain was documented in a study of shared clonotypes between healthy human individuals. General study results and limits: Rarefaction revealed incomplete sorted-subset sequencing despite large depth.

CDR3 length: 14 amino acids. CDR1 KGHSH and CDR2 LQKENI come from the germline V gene. V dropped 4 bases and J dropped 2 bases, with 12 bases sitting between them. On this clone itself: Its antigen is as yet unknown.

The deep-level immunoSEQ assay was used. Clones were sequenced by immunoSEQ multiplex PCR, and TCRdb holds only the in-frame ones, with some missing. The table lists some 350,000 clones, around two thirds of them singletons. J is TRBJ2-7 and V is TRBV18; perhaps TRBD1 as D (5 bases). The sequenced sample was memory CD4+ T cells sorted from blood. Subset: CD45RA-negative fraction. This receptor was obtained from a man aged 25-45 years in good health. CDR3 in amino acids: CASSHYDSTYEQYF. CDR3 DNA sequence: TGTGCCAGCTCACATTATGACAGTACCTACGAGCAGTACTTC. Together with reference TRBV18 and TRBJ2-7, the CDR3 gives the full variable domain: NAGVMQNPRHLVRRRGQEARLRCSPMKGHSHVYWYRQLPEEGLKFMVYLQKENIIDESGMPKERFSAEFPKEGPSILRIQQVVRGDSAAYFCASSHYDSTYEQYFGPGTRLTVT.